The 7 T cell receptor beta chains presented below share a single source sample, sequenced in a study of human T cells and chemical hapten exposure. The time point was: patch test 3, about 24 weeks after DPC sensitization. Treatment indicated: therapeutic diphenylcyclopropenone sensitization with weekly scalp DPC. TCRdb passed the RACE reads through MiXCR, listing each CDR3 protein once. The sample has 100,000 to 150,000 distinct CDR3 sequences, around 11% seen once. Sample: whole blood, taken in connection with sensitization to the hapten diphenylcyclopropenone (DPC). These receptors were obtained from a woman aged 50 to 65 with alopecia areata. Some clones in this sample may be carry-over from other donors' samples.

This clonotype was seen many times. The chain has TRBV7-6 and TRBJ2-1; either TRBD1 or TRBD2 may supply D (5 bases each). Germline values: CDR1 SGHVS, CDR2 FNYEAQ. The CDR3 spans 15 residues. Trimming removed 0 bases at V and 6 bases at J, with 12 bases between. CDR3 sequence: CASSLAGGTPNEQFF. CDR3 in DNA: TGTGCCAGCAGCTTAGCGGGTGGGACCCCCAATGAGCAGTTCTTC.

J is TRBJ2-5 and V is TRBV20-1; unclear D gene. CDR3 length: 13 residues. The germline V gene has CDR1 DFQATT and CDR2 SNEGSKA (reference sequence). The CDR3 DNA reads TGCAGCCCCAAAACGGGTCAAATGGGGACCCAGTACTTC. Encoded protein: CSPKTGQMGTQYF.

This chain links TRBV5-1 with TRBJ1-6, with TRBD1 as a possible D gene (6 bases). Germline V gene data show CDR1 as SGHRS and CDR2 as YFSETQ. The CDR3 length is 16 residues. Trimming removed 4 bases from V and 7 bases from J, with 18 bases in between. The CDR3 DNA reads TGCGCCAGCAGCCCCGACCCGACAGGAGGCAATTCACCCCTCCACTTT. It specifies CASSPDPTGGNSPLHF.

The gene calls are TRBV7-2 and TRBJ1-5; possible D gene TRBD1, 6 bases. V dropped 2 bases and J dropped 0 bases, with 14 bases sitting between them. Germline CDR1 and CDR2: SGHTA and FQGNSA. The CDR3 spans 17 residues. Here the CDR3 DNA reads TGTGCCAGCAGCTTATCGCCAGGGGTGGATAGCAATCAGCCCCAGCATTTT. Its translation is CASSLSPGVDSNQPQHF.

The table lists this clonotype with a few counts. The chain recombines TRBV4-3 with TRBJ2-7; D remains unclear. The germline V and J ends were trimmed by 0 bases and 2 bases, with 8 bases remaining between them. The CDR3 loop spans 14 amino acids. Looked up from germline, CDR1 is LGHNA and CDR2 is YSLEER. CDR3 coding DNA: TGCGCCAGCAGCCAAGATAGAAGGGCCTACGAGCAGTACTTC. As protein: CASSQDRRAYEQYF.

V is TRBV7-2 and J is TRBJ2-3, with D possibly matching TRBD1 (6 bases). Trimming took off 1 base at V and 3 bases at J, with 8 bases between the two ends. CDR1 SGHTA and CDR2 FQGNSA come from the germline V gene. The CDR3 length is 14 residues. CDR3 in amino acids: CASSLVRGTDTQYF. CDR3 DNA sequence: TGTGCCAGCAGCTTAGTAAGGGGGACAGATACGCAGTATTTT.

The gene calls are TRBV27 and TRBJ2-1; 8 bases match TRBD2. The CDR3 runs 15 residues. Germline CDR1 is MNHEY and CDR2 is SMNVEV (reference sequence). Germline trimming cut 3 bases from V and 2 bases from J; bases unmatched to any gene: 3. Here the CDR3 reads CASSLAGGPYNEQFF. CDR3 sequence (DNA): TGTGCCAGCAGTTTGGCGGGGGGCCCCTACAATGAGCAGTTCTTC.